The clone carrying this T cell receptor (beta chain) was recorded at least ten times. What it binds is not known. Replicate PCRs from sorted subsets contained around 200 ng DNA, which is around 30,000 T cell genomes. This table comes from immunoSEQ multiplex PCR, and its TCRdb copy is limited to in-frame clones, with some not included. The sample consists of some 1 million clones, about 80% of them appearing once. The sample originates from a study of shared clonotypes between healthy human individuals. Points from the study as a whole: A handful of donors showed sharing of around 5% of naive CD4 clonotypes. Shared clonotypes across all four donors exceeded non-shared ones in generation probability. Among the subsets, naive ones generally showed larger estimated richness than memory ones.

Germline loops: CDR1 SGHVS, CDR2 FQNEAQ. V was cut by 8 bases and J by 10 bases, with 12 bases left in between. This CDR3 has 11 residues. The chain couples TRBV7-8 to TRBJ2-1; D unclear. The sequenced sample was memory CD4+ T cells sorted from blood. Stated subset: CD45RA-negative fraction. This receptor was obtained from a man aged 18 to 29 in good health. CDR3: CASEVRFEQFF. The CDR3 nucleotides read TGTGCCAGCGAGGTTAGATTCGAGCAGTTCTTC.